This entry lists 15 T cell receptor beta chains sequenced from one sample in a study of esophageal squamous cell carcinoma under preoperative chemotherapy. TCRdb recomputed calls from the PCR reads with MiXCR, one row per CDR3 protein. The sample contains about 32,000 distinct CDR3 sequences, less than 65% of which appear only once. Time point of the sample: after preoperative PTX-NDP chemotherapy. Sampling was done from a patient given preoperative chemotherapy. These receptors were collected from a human donor with esophageal squamous cell carcinoma. The donor label of this sample is uncertain.

The chain has TRBV6-2 or TRBV6-3 and TRBJ2-3; tentatively, D is TRBD1 (6 bases). The V end was cut by 4 bases, the J end by 5 bases, with 16 bases between. Germline V gene data show CDR1 as MNHEY and CDR2 as SVGEGT. The CDR3 totals 15 residues. In nucleotides, the CDR3 is TGTGCCAGCAGTTGGGGGCTTCAGAGGGGAGATACGCAGTATTTT. This translates into CASSWGLQRGDTQYF.

This sequence joins TRBV12-3 or TRBV12-4 and TRBJ2-3; D is unclear. The CDR3 loop spans 12 amino acids. V was clipped by 1 base and J by 5 bases, with 4 bases between them. In nucleotides, the CDR3 is TGTGCCAGCAGTTTAGATGGAGATACGCAGTATTTT. This encodes CASSLDGDTQYF.

V is TRBV7-3 and J is TRBJ2-3; D call uncertain. The better agreement between TRBJ2-1 and the DNA end casts doubt on the J call. The CDR3 has 12 amino acids. Germline assignment: CDR1 SGHTA and CDR2 FQGTGA. CDR3 region: CASSHPSNEQFF. CDR3 DNA: TGTGCCAGCAGCCATCCGAGCAATGAGCAGTTCTTC.

The sample holds many counts of this clonotype. This sequence joins TRBV11-1 and TRBJ2-7, with 9 nucleotides matching TRBD1. The CDR3 is made up of 14 amino acids. The V segment lost 7 bases and the J segment 5 bases; nucleotides outside the gene matches: 9. CDR1 and CDR2 from the germline V gene are SGHAT and FQDESV (reference sequence). In DNA, the CDR3 is TGTGCCAGCAACCCGGGACAGGGAAGTAACGAGCAGTACTTC. Amino acids: CASNPGQGSNEQYF.

The chain combines TRBV7-8 with TRBJ2-2; possibly TRBD1 for D (5 bases). Per germline, CDR1 SGHVS and CDR2 FQNEAQ. Between the trimmed V and J ends, which lost 5 bases and 16 bases, there was a span of 29 bases. CDR3 length: 16 amino acids. CDR3 residues: CASSRLGAASTEAQFF. CDR3 nucleotides: TGTGCCAGCAGCCGCCTAGGGGCGGCAAGCACAGAGGCGCAGTTTTTT.

Details on this clonotype: The junction shows a germline mismatch at one end, possibly a read error. DNA for the CDR3: TGTGCCGGCAGCCGGGGCCTTGACCAAGAGATCCAGTACTTC. It is translated as CAGSRGLDQEIQYF. The chain links TRBV7-2 to TRBJ2-4; D is possibly TRBD1 or TRBD2 (5 bases each). CDR1 and CDR2 from the germline V gene are SGHTA and FQGNSA. The CDR3 is 14 amino acids.

A word on this clonotype: One end of the junction is discordant with germline, which a read error may explain. CDR3 sequence: CASSSAAASTGKQFF. The CDR3 nucleotides are TGTGCCAGCAGCTCGGCGGCTGCGAGCACAGGGAAGCAGTTTTTT. The genes are TRBV7-2 and TRBJ2-3, with TRBD1 as a possible D gene (6 bases). The CDR3 extends over 15 amino acids. Per germline, CDR1 SGHTA and CDR2 FQGNSA.

This chain connects TRBV7-9 to TRBJ2-5; TRBD1 or TRBD2 may be the D gene (6 bases each). CDR1 is SEHNR, CDR2 FQNEAQ, per germline (reference sequence). The CDR3 is 15 residues long. The CDR3 DNA is TGTGGCAGGGGCTTAGGGGGAGGTGGCACAGAGACCCAGTACTTC. Its translation: CGRGLGGGGTETQYF.

In the case of this clonotype: One junction end does not reproduce the germline sequence, and a read error may be involved. This chain uses TRBV7-6 with TRBJ2-2; no clear D. Germline V lookup: CDR1 SGHVS, CDR2 FNYEAQ. The CDR3 loop spans 13 amino acids. CDR3 nucleotides: TGTGCCATCCACCCTGTGAGCACCGGTGAGCAGTTTTTT. Its protein is CAIHPVSTGEQFF.

In the case of this clonotype: At one of its ends the junction is not consistent with the germline gene, which may arise from a read error. The V call is TRBV7-3, the J call TRBJ2-3, with D tentatively TRBD2 (7 bases). The germline V gene encodes CDR1 SGHTA and CDR2 FQGTGA. The CDR3 extends over 17 amino acids. CDR3 in DNA: TGTGCCAGCAGCGTGGGGCTCGGGGGCGGGGGCCGAGATACCCAGTATTTC. Translation: CASSVGLGGGGRDTQYF.

The sample holds many counts of this clonotype. V gene TRBV6-1 combines with J gene TRBJ2-1, with 11 bases that match TRBD2. The CDR3 totals 18 residues. The germline CDR1 and CDR2 sequences are MNHNS and SASEGT. V was clipped by 2 bases and J by 9 bases; unmatched bases: 15. CDR3 coding DNA: TGTGCCAGCAGTGAATTGGTAGCGGGGGGGCCAAGACGTGGTGAGCAGTTCTTC. Protein: CASSELVAGGPRRGEQFF.

The rearrangement joins TRBV27 to TRBJ2-1, with 8 bases lining up with TRBD2. Germline V CDR1 and CDR2: MNHEY, SMNVEV (reference sequence). The CDR3 loop spans 16 amino acids. With V trimmed by 7 bases and J by 6 bases, 14 bases remained unmatched. CDR3 sequence: CASTPSGLAGVNEQFF. The CDR3 DNA sequence: TGTGCCAGCACCCCCAGCGGGCTAGCGGGCGTCAATGAGCAGTTCTTC.

This clonotype showed up just a few times. The V gene is TRBV7-9, the J gene TRBJ2-1, with TRBD2 matching 8 bases. V was pared by 4 bases and J by 3 bases, with 8 bases of the junction left unmatched. The CDR3 is made up of 16 amino acids. The V gene's germline CDR1 is SEHNR and CDR2 FQNEAQ (reference sequence). The CDR3 spells CASSSQTSGIYNEQFF. The CDR3 nucleotides read TGTGCCAGCAGCTCGCAAACTAGCGGAATCTACAATGAGCAGTTCTTC.

The chain is built from TRBV11-2 and TRBJ2-5; D remains ambiguous. V lost 5 bases to trimming and J lost 4 bases, with 17 bases between them. CDR3 length: 15 amino acids. The germline CDR1 and CDR2 sequences are SGHAT and FQNNGV. The CDR3, as DNA: TGTGCCAGCAGCCCTCGACCAAACCGAGCAGAGACCCAGTACTTC. Translation: CASSPRPNRAETQYF.

The table lists this clonotype with a few counts. J is TRBJ2-1 and V is TRBV7-3; 10 bases align to TRBD1. Germline CDR1 and CDR2: SGHTA and FQGTGA. Germline trimming cut 5 bases from V and 8 bases from J; bases unmatched to any gene: 15. CDR3 length: 17 amino acids. CDR3 coding DNA: TGTGCCAGCAGCCCTAGGACAGGGGGACAACCCCCAGATGAGCAGTTCTTC. This gives the protein CASSPRTGGQPPDEQFF.